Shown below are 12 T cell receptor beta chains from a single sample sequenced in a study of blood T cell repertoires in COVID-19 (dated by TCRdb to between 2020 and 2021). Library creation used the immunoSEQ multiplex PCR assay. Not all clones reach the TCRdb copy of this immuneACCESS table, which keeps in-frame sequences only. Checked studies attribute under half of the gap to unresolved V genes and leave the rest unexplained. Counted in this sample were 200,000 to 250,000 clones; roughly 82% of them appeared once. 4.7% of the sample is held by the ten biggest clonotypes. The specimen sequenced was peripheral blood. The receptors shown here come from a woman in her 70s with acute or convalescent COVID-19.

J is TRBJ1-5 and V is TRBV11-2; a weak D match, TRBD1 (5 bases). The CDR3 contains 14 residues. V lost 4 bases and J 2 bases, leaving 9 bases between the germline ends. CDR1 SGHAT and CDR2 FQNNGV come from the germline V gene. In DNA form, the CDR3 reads TGTGCCAGCAGCTCCGGGGGGGGCAATCAGCCCCAGCATTTT. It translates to CASSSGGGNQPQHF.

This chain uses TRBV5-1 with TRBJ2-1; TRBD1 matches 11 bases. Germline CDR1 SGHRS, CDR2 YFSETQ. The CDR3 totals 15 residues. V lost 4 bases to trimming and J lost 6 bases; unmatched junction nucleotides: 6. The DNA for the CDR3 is TGCGCCAGCAGCCTAACCGGGACAGGGGGCAATGAGCAGTTCTTC. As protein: CASSLTGTGGNEQFF.

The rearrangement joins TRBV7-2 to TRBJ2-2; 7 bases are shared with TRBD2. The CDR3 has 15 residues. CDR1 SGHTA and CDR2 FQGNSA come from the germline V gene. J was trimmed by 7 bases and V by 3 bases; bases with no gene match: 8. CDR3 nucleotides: TGTGCCAGCAGCTTGTCTAGCGGACCCCTCGGGGAGCTGTTTTTT. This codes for CASSLSSGPLGELFF.

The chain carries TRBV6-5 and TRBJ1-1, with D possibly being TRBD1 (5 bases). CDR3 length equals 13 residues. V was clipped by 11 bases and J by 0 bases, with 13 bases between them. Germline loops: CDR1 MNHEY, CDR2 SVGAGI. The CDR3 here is CAGKDTVNTEAFF. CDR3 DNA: TGTGCCGGGAAGGACACAGTGAACACTGAAGCTTTCTTT.

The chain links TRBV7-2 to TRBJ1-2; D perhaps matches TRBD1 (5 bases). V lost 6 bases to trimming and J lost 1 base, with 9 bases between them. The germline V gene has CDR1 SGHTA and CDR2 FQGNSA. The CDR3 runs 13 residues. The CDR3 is CASSRDFNYGYTF. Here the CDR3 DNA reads TGTGCCAGCAGTCGGGACTTTAACTATGGCTACACCTTC. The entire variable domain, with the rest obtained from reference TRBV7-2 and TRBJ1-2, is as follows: GAGVSQSPSNKVTEKGKDVELRCDPISGHTALYWYRQSLGQGLEFLIYFQGNSAPDKSGLPSDRFSAERTGGSVSTLTIQRTQQEDSAVYLCASSRDFNYGYTFGSGTRLTVV.

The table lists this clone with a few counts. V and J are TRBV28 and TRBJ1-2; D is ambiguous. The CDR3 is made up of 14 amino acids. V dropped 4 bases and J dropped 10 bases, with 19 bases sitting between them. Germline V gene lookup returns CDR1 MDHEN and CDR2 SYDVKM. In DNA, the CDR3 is TGTGCCAGCAGTTCCTCCGGGATCGTACCCAACTACACCTTC. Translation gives CASSSSGIVPNYTF.

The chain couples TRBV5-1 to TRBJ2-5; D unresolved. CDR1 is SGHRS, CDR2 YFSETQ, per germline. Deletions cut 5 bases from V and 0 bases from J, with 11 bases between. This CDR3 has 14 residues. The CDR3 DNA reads TGCGCCAGCAGATCCCGACTGGACCAAGAGACCCAGTACTTC. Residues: CASRSRLDQETQYF. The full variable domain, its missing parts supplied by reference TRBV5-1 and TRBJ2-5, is KAGVTQTPRYLIKTRGQQVTLSCSPISGHRSVSWYQQTPGQGLQFLFEYFSETQRNKGNFPGRFSGRQFSNSRSEMNVSTLELGDSALYLCASRSRLDQETQYFGPGTRLLVL.

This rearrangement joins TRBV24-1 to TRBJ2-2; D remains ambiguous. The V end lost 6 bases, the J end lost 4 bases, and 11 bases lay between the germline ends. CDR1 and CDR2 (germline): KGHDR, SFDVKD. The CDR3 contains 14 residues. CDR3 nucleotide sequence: TGTGCCACCAGTCCCGCTTCGGGCACCGGGGAGCTGTTTTTT. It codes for CATSPASGTGELFF.

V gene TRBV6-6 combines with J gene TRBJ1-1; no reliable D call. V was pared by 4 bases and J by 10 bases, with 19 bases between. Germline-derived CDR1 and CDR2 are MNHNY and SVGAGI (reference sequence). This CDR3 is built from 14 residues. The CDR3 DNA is TGTGCCAGCAGTTCCCGACCGGAGGGAGGCCGAGCTTTCTTT. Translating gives CASSSRPEGGRAFF.

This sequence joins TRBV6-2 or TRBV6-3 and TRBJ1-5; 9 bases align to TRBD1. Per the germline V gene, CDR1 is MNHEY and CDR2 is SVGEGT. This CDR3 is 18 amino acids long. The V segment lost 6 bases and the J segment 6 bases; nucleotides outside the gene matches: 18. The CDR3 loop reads CASSPPAPHRGRGQPQHF. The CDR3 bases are TGTGCCAGCAGCCCTCCCGCCCCCCACAGGGGGCGAGGTCAGCCCCAGCATTTT.

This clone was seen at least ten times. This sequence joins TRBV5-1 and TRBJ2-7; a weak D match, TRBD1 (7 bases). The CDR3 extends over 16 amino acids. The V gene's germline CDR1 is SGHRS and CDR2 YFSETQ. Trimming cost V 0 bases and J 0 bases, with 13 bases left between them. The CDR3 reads CASSLGGTAFSYEQYF. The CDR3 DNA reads TGCGCCAGCAGCTTGGGCGGGACAGCCTTCTCCTACGAGCAGTACTTC.

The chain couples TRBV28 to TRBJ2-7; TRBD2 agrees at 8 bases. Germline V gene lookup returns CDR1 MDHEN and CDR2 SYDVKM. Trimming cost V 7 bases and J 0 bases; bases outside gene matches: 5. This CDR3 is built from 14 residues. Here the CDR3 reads CASISGGGSYEQYF. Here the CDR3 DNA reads TGTGCCAGCATCTCCGGGGGGGGCTCCTACGAGCAGTACTTC.